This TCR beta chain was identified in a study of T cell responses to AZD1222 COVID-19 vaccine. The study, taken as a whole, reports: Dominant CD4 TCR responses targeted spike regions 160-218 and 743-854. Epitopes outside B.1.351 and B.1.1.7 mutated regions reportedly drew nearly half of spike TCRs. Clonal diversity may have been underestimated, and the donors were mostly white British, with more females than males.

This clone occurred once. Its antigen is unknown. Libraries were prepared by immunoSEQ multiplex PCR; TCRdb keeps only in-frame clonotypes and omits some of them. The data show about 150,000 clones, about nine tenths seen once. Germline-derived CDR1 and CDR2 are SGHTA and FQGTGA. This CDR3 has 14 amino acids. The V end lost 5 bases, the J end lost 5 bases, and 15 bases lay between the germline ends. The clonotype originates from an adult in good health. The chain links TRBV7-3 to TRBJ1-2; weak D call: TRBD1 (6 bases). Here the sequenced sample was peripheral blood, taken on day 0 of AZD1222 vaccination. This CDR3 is CASSRGGAVYGYTF. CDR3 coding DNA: TGTGCCAGCAGCCGAGGGGGTGCGGTATATGGCTACACCTTC.